This TCR beta chain was identified in a study of shared clonotypes between healthy human individuals. The deep-level immunoSEQ assay was used. Measured with immunoSEQ multiplex PCR; TCRdb has only the in-frame clones, and not every one. In the table there are 600,000 to 750,000 clones, around 77% of which are singletons. The CDR3 length is 15 residues. V dropped 2 bases and J dropped 2 bases, with 13 bases sitting between them. CDR1 and CDR2 (germline): MDHEN, SYDVKM. Notes on the study in general: A handful of donors showed sharing of about 4.6% of naive CD4 clonotypes. Generally, estimated richness proved larger in naive subsets than it did in memory subsets.

As to this clone: The target antigen is unknown.

The source material was memory CD4+ T cells sorted from blood. As for subset: CD45RA-negative fraction. The receptor's source is a young woman in good health. This chain uses TRBV28 with TRBJ2-7, with D maybe TRBD1 (6 bases). CDR3 coding DNA: TGTGCCAGCAGTTTACCAACAGGGAACACCTACGAGCAGTACTTC. This encodes CASSLPTGNTYEQYF.